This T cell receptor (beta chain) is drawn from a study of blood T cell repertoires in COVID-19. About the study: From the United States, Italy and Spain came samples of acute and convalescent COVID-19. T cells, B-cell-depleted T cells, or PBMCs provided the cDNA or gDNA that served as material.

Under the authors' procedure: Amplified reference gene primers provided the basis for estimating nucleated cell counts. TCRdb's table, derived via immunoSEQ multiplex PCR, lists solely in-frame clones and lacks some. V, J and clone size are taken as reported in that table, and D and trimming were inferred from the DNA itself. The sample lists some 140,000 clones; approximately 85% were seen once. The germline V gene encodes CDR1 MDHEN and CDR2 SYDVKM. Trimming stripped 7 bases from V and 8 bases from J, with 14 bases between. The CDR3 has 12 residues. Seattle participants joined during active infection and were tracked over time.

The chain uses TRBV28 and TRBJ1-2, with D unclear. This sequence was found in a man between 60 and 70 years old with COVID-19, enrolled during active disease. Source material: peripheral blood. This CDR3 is CASNTFNRGYTF. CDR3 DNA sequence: TGTGCCAGCAACACGTTCAATCGAGGCTACACCTTC.